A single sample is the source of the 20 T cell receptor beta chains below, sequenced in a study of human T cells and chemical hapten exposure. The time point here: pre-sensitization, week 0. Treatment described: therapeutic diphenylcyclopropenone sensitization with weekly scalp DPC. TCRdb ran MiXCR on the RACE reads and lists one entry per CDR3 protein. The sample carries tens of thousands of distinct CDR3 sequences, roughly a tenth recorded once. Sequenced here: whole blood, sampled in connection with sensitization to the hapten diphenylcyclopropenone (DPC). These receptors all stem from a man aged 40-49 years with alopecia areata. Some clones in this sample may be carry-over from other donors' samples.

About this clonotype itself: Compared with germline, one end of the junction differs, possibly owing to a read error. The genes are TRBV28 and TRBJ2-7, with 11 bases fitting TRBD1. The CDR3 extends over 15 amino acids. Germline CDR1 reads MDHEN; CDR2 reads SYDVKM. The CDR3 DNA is TGTGTCAGCACCGAAGTCGGGACAGGGGGTTACGAGCAGTACTTC. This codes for CVSTEVGTGGYEQYF.

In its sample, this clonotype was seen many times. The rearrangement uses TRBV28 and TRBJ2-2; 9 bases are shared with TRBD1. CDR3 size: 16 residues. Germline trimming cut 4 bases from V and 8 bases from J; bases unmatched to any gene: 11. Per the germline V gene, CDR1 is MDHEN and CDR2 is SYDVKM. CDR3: CASSSPATGGFGELFF. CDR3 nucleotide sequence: TGTGCCAGCAGTTCCCCCGCGACAGGGGGATTTGGGGAGCTGTTTTTT.

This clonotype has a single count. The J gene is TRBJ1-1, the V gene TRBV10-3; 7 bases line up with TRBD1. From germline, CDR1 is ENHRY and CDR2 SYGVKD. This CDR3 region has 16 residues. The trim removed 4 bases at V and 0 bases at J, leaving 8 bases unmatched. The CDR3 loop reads CAISAKLDRLNTEAFF. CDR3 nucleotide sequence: TGTGCCATCAGTGCTAAGCTGGACAGGCTGAACACTGAAGCTTTCTTT.

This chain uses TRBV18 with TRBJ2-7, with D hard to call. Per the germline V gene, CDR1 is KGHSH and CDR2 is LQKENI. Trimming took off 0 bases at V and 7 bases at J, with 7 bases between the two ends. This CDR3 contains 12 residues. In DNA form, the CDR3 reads TGTGCCAGCTCACCACCGACGAGAGAGCAGTACTTC. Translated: CASSPPTREQYF.

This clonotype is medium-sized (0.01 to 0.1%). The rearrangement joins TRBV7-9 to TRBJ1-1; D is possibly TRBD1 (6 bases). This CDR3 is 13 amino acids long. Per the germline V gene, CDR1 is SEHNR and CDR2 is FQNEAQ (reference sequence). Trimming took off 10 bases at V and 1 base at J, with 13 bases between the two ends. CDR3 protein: CATRQGPNTEAFF. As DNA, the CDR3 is TGTGCCACGCGTCAGGGGCCGAACACTGAAGCTTTCTTT.

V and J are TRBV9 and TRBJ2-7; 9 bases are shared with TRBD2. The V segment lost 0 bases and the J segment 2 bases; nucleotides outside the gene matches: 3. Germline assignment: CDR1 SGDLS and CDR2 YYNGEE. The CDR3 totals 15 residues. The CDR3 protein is CASSVAASGAYEQYF. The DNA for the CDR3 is TGTGCCAGCAGCGTAGCGGCTAGCGGGGCCTACGAGCAGTACTTC.

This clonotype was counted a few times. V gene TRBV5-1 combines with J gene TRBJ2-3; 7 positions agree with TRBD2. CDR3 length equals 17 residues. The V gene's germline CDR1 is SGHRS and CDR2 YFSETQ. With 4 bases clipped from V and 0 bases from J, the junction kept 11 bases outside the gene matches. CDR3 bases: TGCGCCAGCAGCCAGGGATGGTCTAGCGGTAGCACAGATACGCAGTATTTT. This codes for CASSQGWSSGSTDTQYF. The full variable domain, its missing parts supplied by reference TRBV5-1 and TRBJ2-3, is KAGVTQTPRYLIKTRGQQVTLSCSPISGHRSVSWYQQTPGQGLQFLFEYFSETQRNKGNFPGRFSGRQFSNSRSEMNVSTLELGDSALYLCASSQGWSSGSTDTQYFGPGTRLTVL.

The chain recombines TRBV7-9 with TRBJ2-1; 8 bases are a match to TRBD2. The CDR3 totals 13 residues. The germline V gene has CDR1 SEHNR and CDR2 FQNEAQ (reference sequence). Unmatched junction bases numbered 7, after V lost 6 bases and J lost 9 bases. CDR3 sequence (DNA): TGTGCCAGCAGATCCGGGACTAGTGTTGAGCAGTTCTTC. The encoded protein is CASRSGTSVEQFF.

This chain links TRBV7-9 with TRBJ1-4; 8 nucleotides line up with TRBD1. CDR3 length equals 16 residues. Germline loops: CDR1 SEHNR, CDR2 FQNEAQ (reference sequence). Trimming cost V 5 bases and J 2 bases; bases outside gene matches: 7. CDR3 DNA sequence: TGTGCCAGCAGCCCCAACACAGGGGGGACTAATGAAAAACTGTTTTTT. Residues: CASSPNTGGTNEKLFF.

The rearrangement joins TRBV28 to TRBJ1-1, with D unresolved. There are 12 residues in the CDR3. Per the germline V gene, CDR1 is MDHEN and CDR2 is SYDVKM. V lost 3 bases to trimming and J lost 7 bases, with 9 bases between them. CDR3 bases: TGTGCCAGCAGTTTGCCAGCAAATGAAGCTTTCTTT. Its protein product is CASSLPANEAFF.

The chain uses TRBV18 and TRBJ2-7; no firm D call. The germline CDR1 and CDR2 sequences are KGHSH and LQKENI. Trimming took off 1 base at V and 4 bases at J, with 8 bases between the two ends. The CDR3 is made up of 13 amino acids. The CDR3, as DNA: TGTGCCAGCTCACCACTCGCTAGTTACGAGCAGTACTTC. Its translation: CASSPLASYEQYF.

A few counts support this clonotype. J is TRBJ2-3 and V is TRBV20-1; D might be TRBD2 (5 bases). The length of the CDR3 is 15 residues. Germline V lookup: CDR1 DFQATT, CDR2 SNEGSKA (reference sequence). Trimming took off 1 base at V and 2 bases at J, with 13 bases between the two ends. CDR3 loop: CSARAVSGITDTQYF. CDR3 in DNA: TGCAGTGCTAGAGCCGTCAGCGGAATCACAGATACGCAGTATTTT.

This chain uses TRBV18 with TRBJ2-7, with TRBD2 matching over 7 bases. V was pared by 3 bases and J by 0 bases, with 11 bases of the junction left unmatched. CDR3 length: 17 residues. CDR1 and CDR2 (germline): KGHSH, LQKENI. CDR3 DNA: TGTGCCAGCTCACCTAGGACTGGGACTACGAGCTCCTACGAGCAGTACTTC. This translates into CASSPRTGTTSSYEQYF. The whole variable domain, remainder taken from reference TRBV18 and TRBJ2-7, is NAGVMQNPRHLVRRRGQEARLRCSPMKGHSHVYWYRQLPEEGLKFMVYLQKENIIDESGMPKERFSAEFPKEGPSILRIQQVVRGDSAAYFCASSPRTGTTSSYEQYFGPGTRLTVT.

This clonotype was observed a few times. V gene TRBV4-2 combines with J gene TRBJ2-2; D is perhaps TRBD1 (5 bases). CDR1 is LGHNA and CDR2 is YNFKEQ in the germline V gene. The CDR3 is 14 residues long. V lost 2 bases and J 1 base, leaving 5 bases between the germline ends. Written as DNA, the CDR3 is TGTGCCAGCAGCCAAACAGGGAACACCGGGGAGCTGTTTTTT. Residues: CASSQTGNTGELFF.

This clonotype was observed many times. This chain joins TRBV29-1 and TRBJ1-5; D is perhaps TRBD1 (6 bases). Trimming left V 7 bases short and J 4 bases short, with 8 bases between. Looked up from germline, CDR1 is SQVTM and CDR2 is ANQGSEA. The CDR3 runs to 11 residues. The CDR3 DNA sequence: TGCAGCGCAGGGGAGAATCAGCCCCAGCATTTT. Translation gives CSAGENQPQHF.

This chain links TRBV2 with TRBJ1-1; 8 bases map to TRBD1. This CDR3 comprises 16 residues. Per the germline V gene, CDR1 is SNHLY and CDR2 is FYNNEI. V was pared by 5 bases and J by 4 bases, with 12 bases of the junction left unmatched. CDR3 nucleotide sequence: TGTGCCAGCAGTCCTGACAGGGGCTGGAAAGGCACTGAAGCTTTCTTT. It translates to CASSPDRGWKGTEAFF.

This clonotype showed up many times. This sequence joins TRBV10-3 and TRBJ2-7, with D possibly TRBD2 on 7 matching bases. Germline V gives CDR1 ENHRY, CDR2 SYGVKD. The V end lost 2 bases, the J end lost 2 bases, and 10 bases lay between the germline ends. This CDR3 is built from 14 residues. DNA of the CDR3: TGTGCCATCAGTGAGGAGGGGGGGCCCTACGAGCAGTACTTC. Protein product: CAISEEGGPYEQYF.

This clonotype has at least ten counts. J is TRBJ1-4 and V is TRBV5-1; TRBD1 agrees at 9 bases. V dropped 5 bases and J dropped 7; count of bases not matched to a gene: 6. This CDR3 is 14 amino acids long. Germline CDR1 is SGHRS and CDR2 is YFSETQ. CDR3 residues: CASRLTGGSEKLFF. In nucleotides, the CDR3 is TGCGCCAGCAGGCTTACAGGGGGCAGTGAAAAACTGTTTTTT.

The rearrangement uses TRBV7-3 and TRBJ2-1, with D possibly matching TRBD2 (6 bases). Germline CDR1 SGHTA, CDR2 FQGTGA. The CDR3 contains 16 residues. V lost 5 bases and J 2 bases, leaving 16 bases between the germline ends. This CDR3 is CASSPHGLATYNEQFF. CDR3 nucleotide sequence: TGTGCCAGCAGCCCGCACGGGCTAGCGACCTACAATGAGCAGTTCTTC.

The CDR3 loop reads CASRPTSGRAYEQFF. The CDR3 nucleotides read TGTGCCAGCAGACCTACTAGCGGGAGGGCCTATGAGCAGTTCTTC. The chain couples TRBV12-3 or TRBV12-4 to TRBJ2-1; 13 nucleotides line up with TRBD2. The CDR3 extends over 15 amino acids. J gave up 8 bases and V 6 bases, and 7 bases lay outside the gene matches.